A single T cell receptor (beta chain) is shown here with its context. Naive CD8 cells lacked CD45RO and underwent positive selection for CCR7, leaving out terminally differentiated effector memory CD45RA+ cells. This sample is part of a study of shared clonotypes between healthy human individuals. CDR3 length: 13 residues. Germline assignment: CDR1 LGHNA and CDR2 YSLEER. Trimming pared 3 bases from V and 1 base from J, leaving 4 bases between. Assay: immunoSEQ multiplex PCR; the TCRdb copy retains only in-frame clones and omits some. The repertoire consists of about 820,000 clones, with 92% occurring once and the leading ten covering 24%.

The J gene is TRBJ2-1, the V gene TRBV4-3; D is ambiguous. Sequences were obtained from naive CD8+ T cells sorted from blood. The receptor was derived from a young man in good health. The CDR3 here is CASSQSSYNEQFF. The CDR3 DNA reads as TGCGCCAGCAGCCAGAGTTCCTACAATGAGCAGTTCTTC.